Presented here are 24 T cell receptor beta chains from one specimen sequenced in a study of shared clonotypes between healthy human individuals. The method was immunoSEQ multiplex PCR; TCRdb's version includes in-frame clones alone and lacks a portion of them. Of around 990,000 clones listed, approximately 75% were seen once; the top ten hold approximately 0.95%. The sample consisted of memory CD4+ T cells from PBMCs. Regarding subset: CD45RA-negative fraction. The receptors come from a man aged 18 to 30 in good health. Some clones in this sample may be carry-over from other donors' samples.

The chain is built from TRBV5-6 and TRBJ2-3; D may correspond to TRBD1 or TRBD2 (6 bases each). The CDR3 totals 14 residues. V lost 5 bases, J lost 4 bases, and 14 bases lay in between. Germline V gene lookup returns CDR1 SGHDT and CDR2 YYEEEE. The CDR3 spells CASSRGGRADTQYF. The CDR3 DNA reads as TGTGCCAGCAGTCGTGGGGGGCGGGCAGATACGCAGTATTTT.

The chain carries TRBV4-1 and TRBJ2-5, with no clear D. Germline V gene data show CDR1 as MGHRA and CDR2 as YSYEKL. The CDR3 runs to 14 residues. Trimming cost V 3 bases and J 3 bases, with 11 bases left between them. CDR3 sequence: CASSHSRAEETQYF. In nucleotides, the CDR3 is TGCGCCAGCAGCCACTCCCGGGCCGAAGAGACCCAGTACTTC.

The CDR3 reads CASSLDLIESRELFF. The DNA for the CDR3 is TGTGCCAGCAGCTTAGACCTAATAGAAAGCCGGGAGCTGTTTTTT. The rearrangement joins TRBV7-2 to TRBJ2-2; D unresolved. The V end was cut by 1 base, the J end by 9 bases, with 15 bases between. CDR3 size: 15 residues. CDR1 SGHTA and CDR2 FQGNSA come from the germline V gene.

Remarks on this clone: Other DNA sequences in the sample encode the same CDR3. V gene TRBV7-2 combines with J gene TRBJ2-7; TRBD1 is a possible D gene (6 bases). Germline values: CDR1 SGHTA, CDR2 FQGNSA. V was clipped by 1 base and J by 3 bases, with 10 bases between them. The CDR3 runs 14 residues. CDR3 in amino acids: CASSLGRRGYEQYF. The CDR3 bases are TGTGCCAGCAGCTTAGGCCGCAGGGGCTACGAGCAGTACTTC.

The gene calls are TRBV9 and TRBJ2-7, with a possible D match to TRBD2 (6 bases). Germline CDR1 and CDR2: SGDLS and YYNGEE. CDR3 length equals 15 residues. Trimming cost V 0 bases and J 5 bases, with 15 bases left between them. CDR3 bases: TGTGCCAGCAGCGTAGCAGGCACCCGCGGGGACGAGCAGTACTTC. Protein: CASSVAGTRGDEQYF.

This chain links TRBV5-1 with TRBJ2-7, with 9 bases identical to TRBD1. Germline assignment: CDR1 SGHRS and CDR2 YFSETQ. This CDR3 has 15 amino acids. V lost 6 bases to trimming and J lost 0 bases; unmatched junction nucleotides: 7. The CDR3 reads CASTSGTGHSYEQYF. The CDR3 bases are TGCGCCAGCACCTCCGGGACAGGGCACTCCTACGAGCAGTACTTC.

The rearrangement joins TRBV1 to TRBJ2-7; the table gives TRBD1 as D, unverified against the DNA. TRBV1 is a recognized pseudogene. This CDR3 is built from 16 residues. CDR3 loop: CTSSQAGQGAPYEQYF. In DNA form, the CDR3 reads TGCACCAGCAGCCAAGCGGGACAGGGGGCTCCCTACGAGCAGTACTTC.

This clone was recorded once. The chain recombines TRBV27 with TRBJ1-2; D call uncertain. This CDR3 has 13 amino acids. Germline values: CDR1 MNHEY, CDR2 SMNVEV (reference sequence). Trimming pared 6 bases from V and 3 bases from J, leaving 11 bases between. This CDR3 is CASRRHADYGYTF. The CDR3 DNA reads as TGTGCCAGCAGACGCCACGCAGACTATGGCTACACCTTC.

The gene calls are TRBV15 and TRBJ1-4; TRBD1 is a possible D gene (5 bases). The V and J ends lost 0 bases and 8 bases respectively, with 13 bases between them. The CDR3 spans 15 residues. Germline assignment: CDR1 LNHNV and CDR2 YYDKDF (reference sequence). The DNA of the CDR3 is TGTGCCACCAGCAGAGACGGGGCGGAGGGGGAAAAACTGTTTTTT. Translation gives CATSRDGAEGEKLFF.

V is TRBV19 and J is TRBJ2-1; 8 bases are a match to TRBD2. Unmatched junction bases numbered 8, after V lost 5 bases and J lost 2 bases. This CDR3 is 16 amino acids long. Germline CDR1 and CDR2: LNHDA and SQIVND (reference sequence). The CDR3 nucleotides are TGTGCCAGTAGTCCGGGGGGGGAGCGGGCCTACAATGAGCAGTTCTTC. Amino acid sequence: CASSPGGERAYNEQFF.

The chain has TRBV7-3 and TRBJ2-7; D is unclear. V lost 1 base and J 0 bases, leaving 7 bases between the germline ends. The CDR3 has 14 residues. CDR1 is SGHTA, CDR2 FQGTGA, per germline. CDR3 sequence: CASSLNPGSYEQYF. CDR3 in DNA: TGTGCCAGCAGCTTAAACCCAGGCTCCTACGAGCAGTACTTC.

DNA of the CDR3: TGCGCCAGCAGCCGCGAGCCCGTCGCCTACGAGCAGTACTTC. Its translation is CASSREPVAYEQYF. The chain couples TRBV5-1 to TRBJ2-7; D call uncertain. This CDR3 comprises 14 residues. The germline V gene encodes CDR1 SGHRS and CDR2 YFSETQ. The V end was cut by 4 bases, the J end by 2 bases, with 13 bases between.

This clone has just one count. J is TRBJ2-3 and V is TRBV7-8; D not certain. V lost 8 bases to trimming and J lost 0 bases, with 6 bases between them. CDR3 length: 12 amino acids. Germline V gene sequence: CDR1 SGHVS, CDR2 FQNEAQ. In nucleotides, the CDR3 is TGTGCCAGCTGTATTAGCACAGATACGCAGTATTTT. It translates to CASCISTDTQYF.

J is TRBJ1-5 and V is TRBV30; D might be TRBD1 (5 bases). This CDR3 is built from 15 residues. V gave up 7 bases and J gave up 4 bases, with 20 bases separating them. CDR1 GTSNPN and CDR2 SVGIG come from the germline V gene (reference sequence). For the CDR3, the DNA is TGTGCCTACCGGGCCTCGGGCGGGGGAAATCAGCCCCAGCATTTT. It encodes CAYRASGGGNQPQHF.

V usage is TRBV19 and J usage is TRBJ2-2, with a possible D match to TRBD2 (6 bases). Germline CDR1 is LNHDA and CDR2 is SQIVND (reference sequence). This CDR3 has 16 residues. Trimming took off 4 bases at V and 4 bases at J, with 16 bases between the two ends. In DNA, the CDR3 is TGTGCCAGTAGTAAGAAACCATTGACTAGCACCGGGGAGCTGTTTTTT. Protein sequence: CASSKKPLTSTGELFF. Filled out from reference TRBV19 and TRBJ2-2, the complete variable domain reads DGGITQSPKYLFRKEGQNVTLSCEQNLNHDAMYWYRQDPGQGLRLIYYSQIVNDFQKGDIAEGYSVSREKKESFPLTVTSAQKNPTAFYLCASSKKPLTSTGELFFGEGSRLTVL.

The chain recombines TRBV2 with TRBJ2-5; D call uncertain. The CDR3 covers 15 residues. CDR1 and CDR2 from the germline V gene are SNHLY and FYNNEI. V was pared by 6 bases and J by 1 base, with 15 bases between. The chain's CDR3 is CASSPQGQSQETQYF. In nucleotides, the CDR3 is TGTGCCAGCAGCCCTCAAGGGCAGAGCCAAGAGACCCAGTACTTC.

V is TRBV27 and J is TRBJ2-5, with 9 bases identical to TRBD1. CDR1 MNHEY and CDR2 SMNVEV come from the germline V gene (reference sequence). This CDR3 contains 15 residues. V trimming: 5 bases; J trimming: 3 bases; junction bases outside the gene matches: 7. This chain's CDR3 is CASSPGQGREETQYF. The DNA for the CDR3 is TGTGCCAGCAGTCCGGGACAGGGAAGGGAAGAGACCCAGTACTTC.

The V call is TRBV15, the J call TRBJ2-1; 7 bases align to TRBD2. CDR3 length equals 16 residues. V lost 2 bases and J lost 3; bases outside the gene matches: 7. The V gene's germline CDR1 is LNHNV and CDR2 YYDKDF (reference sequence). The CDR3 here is CATSRLADSGYNEQFF. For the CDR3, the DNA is TGTGCCACCAGCAGACTAGCGGACTCCGGCTACAATGAGCAGTTCTTC.

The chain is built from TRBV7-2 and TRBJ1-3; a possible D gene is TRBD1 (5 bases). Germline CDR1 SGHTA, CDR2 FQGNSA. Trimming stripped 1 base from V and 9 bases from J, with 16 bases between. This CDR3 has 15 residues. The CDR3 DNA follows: TGTGCCAGCAGCTTAGGGGGGACCGCCGAGGGCACCATATATTTT. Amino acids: CASSLGGTAEGTIYF.

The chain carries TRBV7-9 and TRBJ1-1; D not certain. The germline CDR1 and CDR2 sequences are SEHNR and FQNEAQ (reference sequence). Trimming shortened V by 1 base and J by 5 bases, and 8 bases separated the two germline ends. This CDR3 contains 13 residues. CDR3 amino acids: CASSLGQRTEAFF. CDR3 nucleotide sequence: TGTGCCAGCAGCTTAGGCCAGCGTACTGAAGCTTTCTTT.

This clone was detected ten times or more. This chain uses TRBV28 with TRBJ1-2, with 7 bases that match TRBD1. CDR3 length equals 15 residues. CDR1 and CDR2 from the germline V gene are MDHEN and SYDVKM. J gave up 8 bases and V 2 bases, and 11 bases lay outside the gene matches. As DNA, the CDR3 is TGTGCCAGCAGTTTAAGCACGGGACAGCGCGGGGGCTACACCTTC. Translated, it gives CASSLSTGQRGGYTF.

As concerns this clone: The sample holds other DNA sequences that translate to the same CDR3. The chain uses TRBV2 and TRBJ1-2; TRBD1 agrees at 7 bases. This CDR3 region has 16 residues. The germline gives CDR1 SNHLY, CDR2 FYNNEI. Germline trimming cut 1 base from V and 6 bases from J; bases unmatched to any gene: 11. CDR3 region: CASSEGTGVRVDGYTF. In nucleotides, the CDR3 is TGTGCCAGCAGTGAAGGGACAGGAGTTCGGGTGGATGGCTACACCTTC.

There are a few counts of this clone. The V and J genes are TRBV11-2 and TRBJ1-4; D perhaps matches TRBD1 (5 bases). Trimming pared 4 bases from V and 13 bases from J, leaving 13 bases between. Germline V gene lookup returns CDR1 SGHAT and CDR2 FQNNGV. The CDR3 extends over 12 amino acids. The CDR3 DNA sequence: TGTGCCAGCAGCTCCAGACCGGGACGACTGTTTTTT. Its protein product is CASSSRPGRLFF.

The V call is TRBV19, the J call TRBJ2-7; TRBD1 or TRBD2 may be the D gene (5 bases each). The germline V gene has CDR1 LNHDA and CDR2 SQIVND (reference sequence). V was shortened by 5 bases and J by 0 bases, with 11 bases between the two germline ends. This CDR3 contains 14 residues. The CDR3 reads CASSLRDGSYEQYF. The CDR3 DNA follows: TGTGCCAGTAGTCTCCGGGACGGCTCCTACGAGCAGTACTTC.